The sequence of this T cell receptor beta chain was determined in a study of T cells in Graves' hyperthyroidism and ophthalmopathy. TCR beta CDR3 sequences were amplified from RNA transcripts. The HTBI set primed first-round TCR CDR3 RT-PCR. TCRdb redid the calling of the multiplex PCR reads with MiXCR, one entry per CDR3 protein. The repertoire holds approximately 600,000 distinct CDR3 sequences, with less than 25% as singletons. CDR3 size: 15 residues. From germline, CDR1 is MNHNS and CDR2 SASEGT. V shed 7 bases, J shed 1 base, and the junction held 6 bases outside the gene matches. The chain carries TRBV6-1 and TRBJ2-7; 11 positions agree with TRBD2. The sequence derives from a man between 25 and 39 years old with Graves' ophthalmopathy. The sequenced sample was blood. The CDR3 spells CASIRLAGSSYEQYF. The CDR3 DNA reads TGTGCCAGCATCAGACTAGCGGGAAGTTCCTACGAGCAGTACTTC.